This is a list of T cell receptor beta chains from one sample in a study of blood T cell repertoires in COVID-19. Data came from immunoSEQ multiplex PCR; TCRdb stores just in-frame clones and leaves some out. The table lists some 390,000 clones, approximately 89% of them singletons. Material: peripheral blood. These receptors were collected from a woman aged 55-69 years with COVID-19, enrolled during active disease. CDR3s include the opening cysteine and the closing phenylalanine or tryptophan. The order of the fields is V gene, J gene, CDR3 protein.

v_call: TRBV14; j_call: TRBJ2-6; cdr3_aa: CASSQGLDRGFGANVLTF
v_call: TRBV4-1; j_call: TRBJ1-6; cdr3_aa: CASSQVLRSSYNSPLHF
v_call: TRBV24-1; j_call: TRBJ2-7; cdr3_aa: CATTGLCCYEQYF
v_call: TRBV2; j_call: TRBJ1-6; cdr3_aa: CASNRQGGYNSPLHF
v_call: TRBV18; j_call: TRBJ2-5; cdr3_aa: CASSPPRGTQETQYF
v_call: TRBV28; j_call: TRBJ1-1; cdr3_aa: CASSVRTGSEAFF
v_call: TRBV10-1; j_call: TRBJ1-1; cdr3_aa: CASSAHSEGTEAFF
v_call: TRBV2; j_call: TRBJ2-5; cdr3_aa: CASSVQGGQETQYF
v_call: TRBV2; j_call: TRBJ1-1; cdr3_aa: CATRDSMNTEAFF
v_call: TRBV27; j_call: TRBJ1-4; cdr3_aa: CASSLQGDNEKLFF
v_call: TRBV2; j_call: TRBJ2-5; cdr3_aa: CASSDPRQAGIETQYF
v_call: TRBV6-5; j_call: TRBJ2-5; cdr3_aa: CAGQGGETQYF
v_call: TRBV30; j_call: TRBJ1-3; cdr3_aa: CAWSVRGTGRNF